These T cell receptor beta chains were read from a single sample in a study of cytomegalovirus exposure and HLA in healthy donors. The data were produced by immunoSEQ multiplex PCR, yet TCRdb's version contains in-frame clones alone and is incomplete. The sample lists about 80,000 clones, over 70% occurring once. The sequenced material came from PBMCs. Receptors were obtained from a man aged 45-65 years in good health and CMV-seropositive. Each CDR3 is given with its conserved first and last residue. D genes are given only for firm matches. Not all rows give a size; the values are once, few, many and, for expanded clones, a class.

j_gene: TRBJ2-1
abundance: .
v_gene: TRBV9
d_gene: TRBD1
CDR3aa: CASSPTGQGYNEQFF
CDR3nt: TGTGCCAGCAGCCCAACGGGACAGGGATACAATGAGCAGTTCTTC

j_gene: TRBJ2-3
abundance: once
v_gene: TRBV30
d_gene: TRBD2
CDR3aa: CAWSVLAGVTDTQYF
CDR3nt: TGTGCCTGGAGTGTACTAGCGGGAGTTACAGATACGCAGTATTTT

j_gene: TRBJ2-6
abundance: .
v_gene: TRBV4-1
d_gene: .
CDR3aa: CASSQDSPTGANVLTF
CDR3nt: TGCGCCAGCAGCCAAGATTCCCCCACTGGGGCCAACGTCCTGACTTTC

j_gene: TRBJ1-1
abundance: .
v_gene: TRBV4-1
d_gene: TRBD1
CDR3aa: CATNGRGRGSEAFF
CDR3nt: TGCGCCACCAATGGTAGGGGGCGAGGAAGTGAAGCTTTCTTT

j_gene: TRBJ2-3
abundance: .
v_gene: TRBV2
d_gene: TRBD2
CDR3aa: CAISTSASTDTQYF
CDR3nt: TGTGCCATTTCGACTAGCGCCAGCACAGATACGCAGTATTTT

j_gene: TRBJ2-5
abundance: .
v_gene: TRBV6-1
d_gene: TRBD2
CDR3aa: CASSDFSSGSSQETQYF
CDR3nt: TGTGCCAGCAGTGACTTTTCTAGCGGGAGCTCCCAAGAGACCCAGTACTTC

j_gene: TRBJ2-7
abundance: .
v_gene: TRBV7-2
d_gene: TRBD2
CDR3aa: CASSSTSGRAVSSYEQYF
CDR3nt: TGTGCCAGCAGCTCCACTAGCGGGAGGGCCGTGAGCTCCTACGAGCAGTACTTC

j_gene: TRBJ2-5
abundance: once
v_gene: TRBV13
d_gene: TRBD2
CDR3aa: CASSLWGLAGDETQYF
CDR3nt: TGTGCCAGCAGCTTATGGGGACTAGCGGGAGATGAGACCCAGTACTTC

j_gene: TRBJ1-2
abundance: .
v_gene: TRBV30
d_gene: .
CDR3aa: CAWCPGGSFHGYTF
CDR3nt: TGTGCCTGGTGCCCTGGGGGGTCGTTTCATGGCTACACCTTC

j_gene: TRBJ2-2
abundance: .
v_gene: TRBV19
d_gene: .
CDR3aa: CASSMRAKPHTGELFF
CDR3nt: TGTGCCAGTAGTATGCGAGCCAAACCCCACACCGGGGAGCTGTTTTTT

j_gene: TRBJ2-5
abundance: .
v_gene: TRBV5-1
d_gene: TRBD2
CDR3aa: CASSLGLAGETQYF
CDR3nt: TGCGCCAGCAGCTTGGGACTAGCAGGGGAGACCCAGTACTTC

j_gene: TRBJ2-1
abundance: once
v_gene: TRBV6-1
d_gene: TRBD2
CDR3aa: CASGAGGPRGDEQFF
CDR3nt: TGTGCCAGCGGGGCGGGAGGGCCAAGGGGGGATGAGCAGTTCTTC

j_gene: TRBJ2-3
abundance: .
v_gene: TRBV11-2
d_gene: TRBD2
CDR3aa: CASSLRGRDSDTQYF
CDR3nt: TGTGCCAGCAGCTTACGGGGGAGGGATTCAGATACGCAGTATTTT

j_gene: TRBJ2-2
abundance: .
v_gene: TRBV5-4
d_gene: TRBD2
CDR3aa: CASSSGTSGMNTGELFF
CDR3nt: TGTGCCAGCAGCTCAGGGACTAGCGGGATGAACACCGGGGAGCTGTTTTTT

j_gene: TRBJ1-6
abundance: .
v_gene: TRBV4-1
d_gene: .
CDR3aa: CASRYRENSPLHF
CDR3nt: TGCGCCAGCAGATACAGGGAGAACTCACCCCTCCACTTT

j_gene: TRBJ2-3
abundance: .
v_gene: TRBV10-3
d_gene: TRBD2
CDR3aa: CAISGTSGDFTDTQYF
CDR3nt: TGTGCCATCAGTGGGACTAGCGGGGATTTCACAGATACGCAGTATTTT

j_gene: TRBJ2-5
abundance: .
v_gene: TRBV27
d_gene: .
CDR3aa: CASSPGLWQTQYF
CDR3nt: TGTGCCAGCAGTCCGGGACTCTGGCAGACCCAGTACTTC

j_gene: TRBJ2-5
abundance: .
v_gene: TRBV6-5
d_gene: .
CDR3aa: CASSYSRTSETQYF
CDR3nt: TGTGCCAGCAGTTACTCGAGGACTTCAGAGACCCAGTACTTC

j_gene: TRBJ2-3
abundance: .
v_gene: TRBV5-1
d_gene: .
CDR3aa: CASTYGSGRVADTQYF
CDR3nt: TGCGCCAGCACCTATGGATCTGGCAGGGTCGCAGATACGCAGTATTTT

j_gene: TRBJ1-1
abundance: .
v_gene: TRBV12-5
d_gene: .
CDR3aa: CASGLGSQNTEAFF
CDR3nt: TGTGCTAGTGGTTTGGGGAGTCAGAACACTGAAGCTTTCTTT

j_gene: TRBJ1-4
abundance: .
v_gene: TRBV18
d_gene: TRBD1
CDR3aa: CASSPPSAGGEKLFF
CDR3nt: TGTGCCAGCTCACCACCCTCCGCAGGGGGTGAAAAACTGTTTTTT

j_gene: TRBJ2-7
abundance: once
v_gene: TRBV10-2
d_gene: .
CDR3aa: CASSEGRPYEQYF
CDR3nt: TGCGCCAGCAGTGAGGGGAGGCCGTACGAGCAGTACTTC

j_gene: TRBJ2-1
abundance: .
v_gene: TRBV10-3
d_gene: TRBD2
CDR3aa: CAIQPYLAEHSYNEQFF
CDR3nt: TGTGCCATTCAACCCTACCTAGCGGAGCACTCCTACAATGAGCAGTTCTTC

j_gene: TRBJ2-4
abundance: .
v_gene: TRBV13
d_gene: TRBD2
CDR3aa: CASSLGPVASGLLAKNIQYF
CDR3nt: TGTGCCAGCAGCTTAGGCCCGGTCGCTAGCGGATTACTAGCCAAAAACATTCAGTACTTC

j_gene: TRBJ2-7
abundance: .
v_gene: TRBV5-6
d_gene: .
CDR3aa: CASSFRDTPYEQYF
CDR3nt: TGTGCCAGCAGCTTTCGGGACACCCCCTACGAGCAGTACTTC

j_gene: TRBJ2-3
abundance: .
v_gene: TRBV5-1
d_gene: TRBD1
CDR3aa: CASTLDRATDTQYF
CDR3nt: TGCGCCAGCACTTTGGACAGGGCCACAGATACGCAGTATTTT

j_gene: TRBJ2-7
abundance: .
v_gene: TRBV5-1
d_gene: TRBD1
CDR3aa: CASSSTGGGEQYF
CDR3nt: TGCGCCAGCAGCTCGACAGGGGGCGGCGAGCAGTACTTC

j_gene: TRBJ1-2
abundance: .
v_gene: TRBV27
d_gene: .
CDR3aa: CASSNAGIENGYTF
CDR3nt: TGTGCCAGCAGCAATGCAGGGATTGAAAATGGCTACACCTTC

j_gene: TRBJ1-1
abundance: .
v_gene: TRBV6-1
d_gene: .
CDR3aa: CASSRANTEAFF
CDR3nt: TGTGCCAGCAGCAGGGCTAACACTGAAGCTTTCTTT

j_gene: TRBJ1-3
abundance: .
v_gene: TRBV4-1
d_gene: .
CDR3aa: CASSQVLLGASGNTIYF
CDR3nt: TGCGCCAGCAGCCAAGTCTTGTTGGGGGCTTCTGGAAACACCATATATTTT

j_gene: TRBJ1-1
abundance: .
v_gene: TRBV19
d_gene: .
CDR3aa: CASTAGYTEAFF
CDR3nt: TGTGCCAGTACCGCCGGGTACACTGAAGCTTTCTTT

j_gene: TRBJ1-1
abundance: .
v_gene: TRBV10-3
d_gene: TRBD1
CDR3aa: CAISEGQGLYTEAFF
CDR3nt: TGTGCCATCAGTGAGGGACAGGGATTGTACACTGAAGCTTTCTTT

j_gene: TRBJ2-1
abundance: few
v_gene: TRBV11-2
d_gene: TRBD2
CDR3aa: CASSSGLADYNEQFF
CDR3nt: TGTGCCAGCAGCTCAGGACTAGCGGACTACAATGAGCAGTTCTTC

j_gene: TRBJ2-3
abundance: few
v_gene: TRBV7-2
d_gene: .
CDR3aa: CASSLSSYTSTDTQYF
CDR3nt: TGTGCCAGCAGCTTATCGTCGTACACAAGCACAGATACGCAGTATTTT

j_gene: TRBJ2-6
abundance: .
v_gene: TRBV27
d_gene: .
CDR3aa: CASSFGGANGLTF
CDR3nt: TGTGCCAGCAGTTTCGGAGGGGCCAACGGCCTGACTTTC

j_gene: TRBJ2-5
abundance: .
v_gene: TRBV5-1
d_gene: .
CDR3aa: CASSLVVGPTETQYF
CDR3nt: TGCGCCAGCAGCTTGGTGGTGGGGCCCACAGAGACCCAGTACTTC

j_gene: TRBJ2-3
abundance: .
v_gene: TRBV6-1
d_gene: .
CDR3aa: CASRGWELDTQYF
CDR3nt: TGTGCCAGCAGGGGATGGGAGCTAGATACGCAGTATTTT

j_gene: TRBJ2-5
abundance: .
v_gene: TRBV13
d_gene: TRBD2
CDR3aa: CASSSVGLAGAPRQETQYF
CDR3nt: TGTGCCAGCAGCTCGGTAGGACTAGCGGGAGCCCCGCGTCAAGAGACCCAGTACTTC

j_gene: TRBJ2-5
abundance: .
v_gene: TRBV5-1
d_gene: TRBD1
CDR3aa: CASSLGTGLGETQYF
CDR3nt: TGCGCCAGCAGCCTGGGGACAGGCCTAGGAGAGACCCAGTACTTC

j_gene: TRBJ1-1
abundance: .
v_gene: TRBV7-9
d_gene: .
CDR3aa: CASSLDRNTEAFF
CDR3nt: TGTGCCAGCAGTTTAGACAGGAACACTGAAGCTTTCTTT

j_gene: TRBJ2-7
abundance: .
v_gene: TRBV30
d_gene: .
CDR3aa: CAWSVSQPGEQYF
CDR3nt: TGTGCCTGGAGTGTATCGCAGCCGGGCGAGCAGTACTTC

j_gene: TRBJ2-4
abundance: .
v_gene: TRBV2
d_gene: .
CDR3aa: CASGPGESSQYF
CDR3nt: TGTGCCAGCGGACCGGGAGAAAGCAGTCAGTACTTC

j_gene: TRBJ1-4
abundance: .
v_gene: TRBV7-9
d_gene: TRBD1
CDR3aa: CASSLLAGGRGNEKLFF
CDR3nt: TGTGCCAGCAGCTTATTGGCAGGGGGCCGGGGGAATGAAAAACTGTTTTTT

j_gene: TRBJ1-2
abundance: once
v_gene: TRBV6-1
d_gene: TRBD1
CDR3aa: CASTTGNYGYTF
CDR3nt: TGTGCCAGTACGACAGGGAACTATGGCTACACCTTC

j_gene: TRBJ2-7
abundance: few
v_gene: TRBV2
d_gene: .
CDR3aa: CASSPVERVTYEQYF
CDR3nt: TGTGCCAGCTCCCCCGTTGAGCGGGTGACCTACGAGCAGTACTTC

j_gene: TRBJ2-5
abundance: .
v_gene: TRBV5-8
d_gene: .
CDR3aa: CASSLVVLHQETQYF
CDR3nt: TGTGCCAGCAGCTTGGTTGTCCTACACCAAGAGACCCAGTACTTC

j_gene: TRBJ1-5
abundance: .
v_gene: TRBV27
d_gene: TRBD1
CDR3aa: CASSSVQGSQPQHF
CDR3nt: TGTGCCAGCAGTTCAGTACAGGGGTCTCAGCCCCAGCATTTT

j_gene: TRBJ2-5
abundance: .
v_gene: TRBV7-7
d_gene: .
CDR3aa: CASSLVGAETQYF
CDR3nt: TGTGCCAGCAGCTTAGTGGGGGCAGAGACCCAGTACTTC

j_gene: TRBJ2-3
abundance: .
v_gene: TRBV9
d_gene: .
CDR3aa: CASSVGLVDTQYF
CDR3nt: TGTGCCAGCAGCGTGGGCTTGGTCGATACGCAGTATTTT

j_gene: TRBJ1-1
abundance: .
v_gene: TRBV29-1
d_gene: .
CDR3aa: CSVEGAAGRDAFF
CDR3nt: TGCAGCGTTGAGGGTGCGGCAGGGCGAGACGCTTTCTTT

j_gene: TRBJ1-3
abundance: .
v_gene: TRBV2
d_gene: .
CDR3aa: CASSEVHSGNTIYF
CDR3nt: TGTGCCAGCAGTGAGGTACACTCTGGAAACACCATATATTTT

j_gene: TRBJ1-5
abundance: .
v_gene: TRBV29-1
d_gene: .
CDR3aa: CSVGGRNQPQHF
CDR3nt: TGCAGCGTTGGGGGCCGTAATCAGCCCCAGCATTTT

j_gene: TRBJ2-1
abundance: once
v_gene: TRBV4-2
d_gene: TRBD2
CDR3aa: CASSQDPSGLAGGSEQFF
CDR3nt: TGTGCCAGCAGCCAAGACCCTTCGGGACTAGCGGGGGGGAGTGAGCAGTTCTTC

j_gene: TRBJ2-6
abundance: once
v_gene: TRBV29-1
d_gene: TRBD1
CDR3aa: CSAEGDSHSGANGLTF
CDR3nt: TGCAGCGCCGAGGGGGACAGCCACTCTGGGGCCAACGGCCTGACTTTC

j_gene: TRBJ1-5
abundance: .
v_gene: TRBV6-5
d_gene: .
CDR3aa: CASSYSSRLNQPQHF
CDR3nt: TGTGCCAGCAGTTACTCGAGTCGTCTCAATCAGCCCCAGCATTTT

j_gene: TRBJ1-1
abundance: .
v_gene: TRBV6-5
d_gene: TRBD1
CDR3aa: CASSYRGQGDTEAFF
CDR3nt: TGTGCCAGCAGTTACCGGGGACAGGGGGACACTGAAGCTTTCTTT

j_gene: TRBJ1-3
abundance: few
v_gene: TRBV7-9
d_gene: .
CDR3aa: CSSSPTHTQGGNTIYF
CDR3nt: TGTTCCAGCAGCCCCACCCACACGCAGGGAGGAAACACCATATATTTT

j_gene: TRBJ1-2
abundance: .
v_gene: TRBV19
d_gene: .
CDR3aa: CASSLGGSGYTF
CDR3nt: TGTGCCAGTAGTCTAGGTGGCAGTGGCTACACCTTC

j_gene: TRBJ2-2
abundance: .
v_gene: TRBV9
d_gene: .
CDR3aa: CASRETRSAGELFF
CDR3nt: TGTGCCAGCAGGGAGACTAGATCAGCCGGGGAGCTGTTTTTT

j_gene: TRBJ2-1
abundance: .
v_gene: TRBV6-5
d_gene: TRBD2
CDR3aa: CASSYAGGRDNEQFF
CDR3nt: TGTGCCAGCAGTTACGCGGGGGGGAGAGACAATGAGCAGTTCTTC